The T cell receptor beta chain under discussion was sequenced for a study of OX40 agonist ivuxolimab in advanced cancers. Study overall: The patients' treatment was ivuxolimab, an agonistic anti-OX40 (CD134) antibody. It was permissible to have had prior anti-PD-1, anti-PD-L1 or anti-CTLA-4 therapy, and around 40% had some.

A word on this clone: Its matching antigen is unknown.

Libraries were prepared by immunoSEQ multiplex PCR; TCRdb keeps only in-frame clonotypes and omits some of them. In the table there are some 50,000 clones, more than 75% of which are singletons. Study-wide results and limits: With doses of 0.1-3.0 mg/kg, partial responders showed among the lowest clonal expansion. Determination of antigen specificity was not performed for the expanded peripheral T cells.

Sequenced here: CD4+ or CD8+ T cells sorted from blood, sampled in a trial of the OX40 agonist ivuxolimab. The origin of this receptor is an adult with an advanced solid tumor such as melanoma, head and neck, liver or kidney cancer.

CDR3 amino acids: CASHVGAAGANVLTF. In nucleotides, the CDR3 is TGTGCCAGTCATGTAGGGGCAGCAGGGGCCAACGTCCTGACTTTC. V is TRBV5-6 and J is TRBJ2-6; a weak D match, TRBD1 (5 bases). Germline CDR1 and CDR2: SGHDT and YYEEEE. The CDR3 extends over 15 amino acids. Trimming pared 8 bases from V and 4 bases from J, leaving 16 bases between. Full variable domain (rest looked up from reference TRBV5-6 and TRBJ2-6): DAGVTQSPTHLIKTRGQQVTLRCSPKSGHDTVSWYQQALGQGPQFIFQYYEEEERQRGNFPDRFSGHQFPNYSSELNVNALLLGDSALYLCASHVGAAGANVLTFGAGSRLTVL.